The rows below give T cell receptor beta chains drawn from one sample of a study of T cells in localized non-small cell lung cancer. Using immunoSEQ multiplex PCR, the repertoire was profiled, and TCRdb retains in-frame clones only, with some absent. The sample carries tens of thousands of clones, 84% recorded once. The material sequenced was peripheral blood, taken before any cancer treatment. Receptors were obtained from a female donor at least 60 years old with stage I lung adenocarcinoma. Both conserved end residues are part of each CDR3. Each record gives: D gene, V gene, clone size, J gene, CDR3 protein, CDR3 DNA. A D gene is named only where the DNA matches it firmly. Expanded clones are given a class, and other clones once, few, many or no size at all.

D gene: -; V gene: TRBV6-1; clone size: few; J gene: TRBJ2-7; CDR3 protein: CASSEGGLGDYEQYF; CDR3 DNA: TGTGCCAGCAGTGAAGGGGGACTGGGGGACTACGAGCAGTACTTC
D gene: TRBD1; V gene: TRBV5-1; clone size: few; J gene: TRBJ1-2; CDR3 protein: CASSLDATGTGFRNYGYTF; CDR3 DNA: TGCGCCAGCAGCTTGGATGCAACCGGGACAGGGTTCCGAAACTATGGCTACACCTTC
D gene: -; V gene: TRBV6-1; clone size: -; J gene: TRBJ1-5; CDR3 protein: CASSERLRGYQPQHF; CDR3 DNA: TGTGCCAGCAGTGAAAGGTTACGGGGATACCAGCCCCAGCATTTT
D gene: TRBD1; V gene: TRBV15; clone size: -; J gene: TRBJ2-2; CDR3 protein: CATSLRTGAGTGELFF; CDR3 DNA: TGTGCCACCAGCCTACGGACAGGGGCGGGCACCGGGGAGCTGTTTTTT
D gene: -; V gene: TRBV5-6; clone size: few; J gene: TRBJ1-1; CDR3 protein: CASSSSWTEAFF; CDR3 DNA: TGTGCCAGCAGCTCTTCGTGGACTGAAGCTTTCTTT
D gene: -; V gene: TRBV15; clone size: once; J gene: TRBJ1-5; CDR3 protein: CATSIDWSNQPQHF; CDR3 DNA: TGTGCCACCAGCATAGACTGGAGCAATCAGCCCCAGCATTTT
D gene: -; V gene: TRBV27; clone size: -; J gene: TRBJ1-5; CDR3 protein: CASSLEKGQPQHF; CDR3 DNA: TGTGCCAGCAGTTTGGAGAAGGGTCAGCCCCAGCATTTT
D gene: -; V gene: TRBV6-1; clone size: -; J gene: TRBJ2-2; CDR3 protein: CASSETTPGELFF; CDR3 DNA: TGTGCCAGCAGTGAAACAACCCCCGGGGAGCTGTTTTTT
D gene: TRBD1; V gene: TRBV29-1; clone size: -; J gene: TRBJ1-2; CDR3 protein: CSVLDRGANYGYTF; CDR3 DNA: TGCAGCGTTTTAGACAGGGGCGCTAACTATGGCTACACCTTC
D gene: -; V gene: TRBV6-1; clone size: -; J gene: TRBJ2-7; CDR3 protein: CAVQGSYEQYF; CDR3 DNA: TGTGCCGTACAGGGATCCTACGAGCAGTACTTC
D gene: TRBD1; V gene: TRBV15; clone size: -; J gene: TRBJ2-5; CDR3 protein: CATSTTPGQEETQYF; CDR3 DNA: TGTGCCACCAGCACCACCCCGGGACAGGAAGAGACCCAGTACTTC
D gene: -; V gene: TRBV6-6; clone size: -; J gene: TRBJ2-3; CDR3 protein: CASSYARSRTDTQYF; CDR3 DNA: TGTGCCAGCAGTTACGCCCGGTCGCGCACAGATACGCAGTATTTT
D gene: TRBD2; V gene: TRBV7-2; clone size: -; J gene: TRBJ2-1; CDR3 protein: CASSFQRGAYNEQFF; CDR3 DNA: TGTGCCAGCAGCTTCCAGCGGGGGGCCTACAATGAGCAGTTCTTC
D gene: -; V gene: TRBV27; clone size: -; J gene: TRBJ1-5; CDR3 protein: CASSVGGGNQPQHF; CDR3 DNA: TGTGCCAGCTCCGTCGGGGGTGGCAATCAGCCCCAGCATTTT
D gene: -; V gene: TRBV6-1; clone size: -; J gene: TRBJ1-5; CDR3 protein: CASQPQGGPQPQHF; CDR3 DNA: TGTGCCAGTCAGCCACAGGGAGGACCTCAGCCCCAGCATTTT
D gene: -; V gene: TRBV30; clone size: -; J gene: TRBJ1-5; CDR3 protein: CAWTDKGLLGNQPQHF; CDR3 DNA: TGTGCCTGGACCGACAAGGGACTATTAGGCAATCAGCCCCAGCATTTT
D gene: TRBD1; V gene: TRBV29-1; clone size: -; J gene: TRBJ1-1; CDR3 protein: CSVERQGALNTEAFF; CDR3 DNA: TGCAGCGTTGAACGCCAGGGGGCGCTTAACACTGAAGCTTTCTTT
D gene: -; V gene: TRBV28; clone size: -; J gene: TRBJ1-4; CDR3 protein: CASRPRGATTNEKLFF; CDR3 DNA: TGTGCCAGCCGGCCCCGAGGGGCAACAACTAATGAAAAACTGTTTTTT
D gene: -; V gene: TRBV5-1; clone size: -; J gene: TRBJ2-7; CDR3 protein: CASSPGTLTYEQYF; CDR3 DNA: TGCGCCAGCAGCCCAGGGACCTTAACCTACGAGCAGTACTTC
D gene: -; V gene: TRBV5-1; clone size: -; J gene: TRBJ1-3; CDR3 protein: CASSSGSSGNTIYF; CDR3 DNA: TGCGCCAGCAGCTCCGGGAGCTCTGGAAACACCATATATTTT
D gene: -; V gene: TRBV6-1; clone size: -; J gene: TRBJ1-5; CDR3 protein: CASSVNQPQHF; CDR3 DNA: TGTGCCAGCAGTGTTAATCAGCCCCAGCATTTT
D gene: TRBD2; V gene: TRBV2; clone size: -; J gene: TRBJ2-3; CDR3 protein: CASSERSSGRTDTQYF; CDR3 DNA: TGTGCCAGCAGTGAAAGGTCTAGCGGGAGGACAGATACGCAGTATTTT